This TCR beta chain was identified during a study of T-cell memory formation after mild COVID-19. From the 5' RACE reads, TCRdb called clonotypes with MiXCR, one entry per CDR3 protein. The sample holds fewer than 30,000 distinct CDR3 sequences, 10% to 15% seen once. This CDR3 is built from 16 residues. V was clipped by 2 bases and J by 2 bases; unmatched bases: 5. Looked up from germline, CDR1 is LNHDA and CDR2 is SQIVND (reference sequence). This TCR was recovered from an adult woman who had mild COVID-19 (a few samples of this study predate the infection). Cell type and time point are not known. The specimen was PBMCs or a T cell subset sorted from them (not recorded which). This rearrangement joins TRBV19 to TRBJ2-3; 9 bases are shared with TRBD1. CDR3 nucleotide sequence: TGTGCCAGTAGTATAAGAGGACAGGGGACCACAGATACGCAGTATTTT. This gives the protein CASSIRGQGTTDTQYF.